These T cell receptor beta chains were read from a single sample in a study of early T cells in non-severe SARS-CoV-2 infection. TCRdb reprocessed the 5' RACE reads via MiXCR and lists one record per CDR3 protein. The sample lists about 39,000 distinct CDR3 sequences, less than 7% occurring once. This sample comprised whole blood, obtained at baseline. The source is an adult who was a healthcare worker with PCR-confirmed SARS-CoV-2 infection or an uninfected control (not recorded which). CDR3s include the opening cysteine and the closing phenylalanine or tryptophan. D genes are given only for firm matches. Not all rows give a size; the values are once, few, many and, for expanded clones, a class.

many,TRBJ2-1,TRBV20-1,-,CSARHTYNEQFF,TGCAGTGCTAGGCATACCTACAATGAGCAGTTCTTC
few,TRBJ2-5,TRBV29-1,-,CSALPQETQYF,TGCAGCGCCTTGCCCCAAGAGACCCAGTACTTC
many,TRBJ1-3,TRBV7-3,TRBD1,CASSLGTAPGNTIYF,TGTGCCAGCAGCTTAGGGACAGCGCCTGGAAACACCATATATTTT
once,TRBJ2-3,TRBV2,-,CASSGEKYTDTQYF,TGTGCCAGCAGTGGAGAGAAATACACAGATACGCAGTATTTT
many,TRBJ1-2,TRBV4-1,-,CASSHRQEPNYGYTF,TGCGCCAGCAGCCATCGGCAGGAGCCGAACTATGGCTACACCTTC
few,TRBJ1-6,TRBV15,TRBD1,CATSSGTGTGVMSPLHF,TGTGCCACCAGCAGTGGGACCGGGACAGGGGTTATGTCACCCCTCCACTTT
many,TRBJ2-5,TRBV12-3/TRBV12-4,TRBD1,CASSHGQGQETQYF,TGTGCCAGCAGTCACGGACAGGGCCAAGAGACCCAGTACTTC
many,TRBJ1-1,TRBV9,-,CASSVVGSDTEAFF,TGTGCCAGCAGCGTAGTAGGGTCCGACACTGAAGCTTTCTTT
many,TRBJ2-2,TRBV24-1,TRBD1,CATSDLGQGWTGELFF,TGTGCCACCAGTGATTTGGGACAGGGTTGGACCGGGGAGCTGTTTTTT
many,TRBJ2-7,TRBV7-9,-,CASSSRGNEQYF,TGTGCCAGCAGCTCCCGAGGAAACGAGCAGTACTTC
many,TRBJ2-1,TRBV11-1,-,CASSLVLGGEQFF,TGTGCCAGCAGCCTAGTGCTAGGGGGTGAGCAGTTCTTC
many,TRBJ1-3,TRBV5-1,-,CASSLGSSGNTIYF,TGCGCCAGCAGCTTGGGGAGCTCTGGAAACACCATATATTTT
many,TRBJ2-1,TRBV30,TRBD2,CAWSVRGGYEQFF,TGTGCCTGGAGTGTACGGGGGGGCTATGAGCAGTTCTTC
many,TRBJ1-2,TRBV12-3/TRBV12-4,-,CASSLKGGYGYTF,TGTGCCAGCAGTTTAAAAGGGGGCTATGGCTACACCTTC
many,TRBJ2-3,TRBV11-3,TRBD2,CASSSLGLVSDTQYF,TGTGCCAGCAGCTCCCTGGGACTAGTTTCCGATACGCAGTATTTT
few,TRBJ2-1,TRBV25-1,TRBD2,CASSVGGSAYNEQFF,TGTGCCAGCAGTGTTGGCGGGAGTGCCTACAATGAGCAGTTCTTC
many,TRBJ2-5,TRBV4-1,-,CASSLRKNQETQYF,TGCGCCAGCAGCCTTCGAAAGAACCAAGAGACCCAGTACTTC
many,TRBJ1-3,TRBV7-9,-,CASSPSGNTIYF,TGTGCCAGCAGCCCCTCTGGAAACACCATATATTTT
many,TRBJ2-7,TRBV7-3,TRBD2,CASSFRGGRGVEQYF,TGTGCCAGCAGCTTCCGCGGGGGAAGAGGCGTGGAGCAGTACTTC
-,TRBJ2-7,TRBV27,-,CASSFRGSEQYF,TGTGCCAGCAGTTTTCGTGGTAGCGAGCAGTACTTC
many,TRBJ2-7,TRBV4-1,-,CASSQVRGPARHEQYF,TGCGCCAGCAGCCAAGTGAGGGGTCCGGCGCGCCACGAGCAGTACTTC
many,TRBJ2-5,TRBV10-3,-,CAIRPADQETQYF,TGTGCCATCAGGCCGGCAGACCAAGAGACCCAGTACTTC
many,TRBJ2-2,TRBV20-1,-,CSASTQRAGLIRYTGELFF,TGCAGTGCCTCCACTCAACGGGCGGGGCTAATACGGTACACCGGGGAGCTGTTTTTT
few,TRBJ2-6,TRBV20-1,-,CSADSTGGNVLTF,TGCAGTGCTGACTCGACTGGAGGCAACGTCCTGACTTTC
-,TRBJ1-5,TRBV7-9,-,CASHNTGRIGNQPQHF,TGTGCCAGCCATAATACAGGGAGAATAGGCAATCAGCCCCAGCATTTT
-,TRBJ2-7,TRBV30,TRBD2,CAWSAGGSSLF,TGTGCCTGGAGCGCGGGCGGGAGCTCTCTCTTC
few,TRBJ2-1,TRBV11-2,TRBD2,CASSLGQREGREQFF,TGTGCCAGCAGCTTAGGTCAGCGGGAGGGCCGGGAGCAGTTCTTC
many,TRBJ2-1,TRBV20-1,TRBD2,CSMTSGDNEQFF,TGCAGTATGACTAGCGGAGACAATGAGCAGTTCTTC
-,TRBJ1-1,TRBV9,-,CASSVGRLRTNTEAFF,TGTGCCAGCAGCGTAGGCAGACTTAGAACCAACACTGAAGCTTTCTTT